The source of this T cell receptor (beta chain) is a study of OX40 agonist ivuxolimab in advanced cancers. Findings and caveats of the study: The mean number of expanded clones was higher in CD8+ T cells than in CD4+.

CDR3 length: 15 residues. Per the germline V gene, CDR1 is SEHNR and CDR2 is FQNEAQ (reference sequence). V was pared by 6 bases and J by 1 base, with 6 bases of the junction left unmatched. Sequencing used immunoSEQ multiplex PCR; TCRdb keeps in-frame clones, though not all of them. The table records tens of thousands of clones, around 93% of them present only once. Points on this clone: What it recognizes is unknown.

Material: CD4+ or CD8+ T cells sorted from blood, obtained in a trial of the OX40 agonist ivuxolimab. This clonotype originated in an adult with an advanced solid tumor such as melanoma, head and neck, liver or kidney cancer. The V gene is TRBV7-9, the J gene TRBJ2-4, with TRBD2 matching 7 bases. The CDR3 DNA is TGTGCCAGCAGTTCCGGGACTACCGCCAAAAACATTCAGTACTTC. It yields the protein CASSSGTTAKNIQYF.